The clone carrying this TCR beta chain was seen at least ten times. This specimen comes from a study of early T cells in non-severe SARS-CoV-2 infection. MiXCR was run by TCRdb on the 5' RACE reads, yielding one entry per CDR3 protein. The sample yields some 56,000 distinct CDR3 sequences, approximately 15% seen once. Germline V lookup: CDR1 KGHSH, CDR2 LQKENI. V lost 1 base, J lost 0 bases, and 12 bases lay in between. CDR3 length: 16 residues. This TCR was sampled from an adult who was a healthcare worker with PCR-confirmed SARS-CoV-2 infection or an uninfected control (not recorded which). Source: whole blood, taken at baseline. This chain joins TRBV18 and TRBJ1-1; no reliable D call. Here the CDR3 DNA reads TGTGCCAGCTCACCACAGAGCTCCCCATTGAACACTGAAGCTTTCTTT. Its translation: CASSPQSSPLNTEAFF.